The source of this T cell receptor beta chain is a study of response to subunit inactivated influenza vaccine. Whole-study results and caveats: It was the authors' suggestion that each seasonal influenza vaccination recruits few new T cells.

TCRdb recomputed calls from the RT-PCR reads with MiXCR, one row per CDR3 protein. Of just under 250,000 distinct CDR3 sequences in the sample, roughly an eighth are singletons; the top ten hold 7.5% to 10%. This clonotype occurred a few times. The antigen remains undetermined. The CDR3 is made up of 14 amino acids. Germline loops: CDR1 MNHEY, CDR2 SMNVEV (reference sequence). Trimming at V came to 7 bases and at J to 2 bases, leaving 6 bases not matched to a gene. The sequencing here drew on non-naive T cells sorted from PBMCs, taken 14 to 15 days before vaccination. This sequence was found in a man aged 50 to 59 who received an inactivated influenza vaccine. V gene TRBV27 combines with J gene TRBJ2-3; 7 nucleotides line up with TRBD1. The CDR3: CASKQGSSTDTQYF. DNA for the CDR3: TGTGCCAGCAAACAGGGGTCTTCCACAGATACGCAGTATTTT.